Listed below are T cell receptor beta chains from one sample, sequenced in a study of human T cells and chemical hapten exposure. In TCRdb, the RACE reads were re-called with MiXCR into one record per CDR3 protein. The sample has over 100,000 distinct CDR3 sequences, approximately 9.1% seen once. Material for sequencing was whole blood. All receptors derive from a male donor in good health. Some clones in this sample may be carry-over from other donors' samples. CDR3s include the opening cysteine and the closing phenylalanine or tryptophan. Fields, in order: V gene, D gene, J gene, clone size, CDR3 DNA, CDR3 protein. A D gene is named only where the DNA matches it firmly. Some rows have no size entry. The others give once, few or many, or a class for an expanded clone.

>TRBV20-1|TRBD2|TRBJ2-7|few
TGCAGTGCTAGTAGCTGGGCCGGGAGGTACGAGCAGTACTTC
CSASSWAGRYEQYF
>TRBV5-1|NA|TRBJ2-5|many
TGCGCCAGCAGCTTGGAAGTGATGCTAGAGACCCAGTACTTC
CASSLEVMLETQYF
>TRBV2|TRBD2|TRBJ2-1|many
TGTGCCAGCAGGGAATTAGCGGGTGGCTCCTACAATGAGCAGTTCTTC
CASRELAGGSYNEQFF
>TRBV6-2/TRBV6-3|NA|TRBJ1-5|many
TGTGCCAGCAGAAAAAGACAGGATAATCAGCCCCAGCATTTT
CASRKRQDNQPQHF
>TRBV25-1|TRBD1|TRBJ2-1|many
TGTGCCAGCAGTGAGGAGACAGGGGCCTCCAATGAGCAGTTCTTC
CASSEETGASNEQFF
>TRBV12-5|TRBD2|TRBJ2-2|few
TGTGCTAGTGGTTTGGTCCACACCCCCGGGACTAGCGGGTTATATTACACCGGGGAGCTGTTTTTT
CASGLVHTPGTSGLYYTGELFF
>TRBV14|TRBD2|TRBJ2-1|NA
TGTGCCAGCAGCCATGTGACTAGCGGGAGGGGTCGGTCCTACAATGAGCAGTTCTTC
CASSHVTSGRGRSYNEQFF
>TRBV20-1|NA|TRBJ1-2|NA
TGCAGTGCAAAGACCGGGGGCTATGGCTACACCTTC
CSAKTGGYGYTF
>TRBV2|TRBD1|TRBJ2-2|NA
TGTGCCAGCAGGGCAGACCAGGGGGCCGGGGAGCTGTTTTTT
CASRADQGAGELFF
>TRBV6-2/TRBV6-3|NA|TRBJ1-1|few
TGTGCCAGCAGTTACGCTGGGAACACTGAAGCTTTCTTT
CASSYAGNTEAFF
>TRBV29-1|NA|TRBJ2-1|once
TGCAAAGGGGACACCTACAATGAGCAGTTCTTC
CKGDTYNEQFF
>TRBV29-1|TRBD2|TRBJ2-7|many
TGCAGCGTTGAAGCCGGGACTAGCGGATACGAGCAGTACTTC
CSVEAGTSGYEQYF
>TRBV10-3|NA|TRBJ2-4|NA
TGTGCCATCGCTGAGGGGGCCAAAAACATTCAGTACTTC
CAIAEGAKNIQYF
>TRBV2|NA|TRBJ2-2|few
TGTGCCAGCAAGGCCCCGGGTTTCGTTGCCGGGGAGCTGTTTTTT
CASKAPGFVAGELFF
>TRBV13|TRBD1|TRBJ2-3|few
TGTGCCAGCAGCTCCAGGGGGCGAGGTCCGACAGATACGCAGTATTTT
CASSSRGRGPTDTQYF